The rows below give T cell receptor beta chains drawn from one sample of a study of technical replicates of blood from a few donors. Measured with immunoSEQ multiplex PCR; TCRdb has only the in-frame clones, and not every one. The table records some 80,000 clones, about 92% of them present only once. Input material: T cells isolated from PBMCs. These receptors came from a human donor in good health. The CDR3 runs from the conserved cysteine through the conserved F or W. D genes are given only for firm matches. A clone size is listed for some rows: how often the clone was seen (once, few, many), or a class if it is expanded.

clone_size: .
d_call: TRBD2
j_call: TRBJ2-2
v_call: TRBV30
cdr3_aa: CAWSVGGGYTGELFF
cdr3_nt: TGTGCCTGGAGTGTGGGGGGAGGGTACACCGGGGAGCTGTTTTTT

clone_size: .
d_call: TRBD1
j_call: TRBJ2-5
v_call: TRBV6-5
cdr3_aa: CASSTGVQETQYF
cdr3_nt: TGTGCCAGCTCGACAGGGGTCCAAGAGACCCAGTACTTC

clone_size: .
d_call: TRBD1
j_call: TRBJ2-7
v_call: TRBV11-2
cdr3_aa: CASSLGPGTGVDEQYF
cdr3_nt: TGTGCCAGCAGCTTGGGTCCCGGGACAGGAGTCGACGAGCAGTACTTC

clone_size: .
d_call: TRBD1
j_call: TRBJ2-5
v_call: TRBV28
cdr3_aa: CASSQPGQGTETQYF
cdr3_nt: TGTGCCAGCAGTCAACCGGGACAGGGAACAGAGACCCAGTACTTC

clone_size: .
d_call: .
j_call: TRBJ2-7
v_call: TRBV28
cdr3_aa: CASSLTAPGSEQYF
cdr3_nt: TGTGCCAGCAGTTTGACAGCCCCGGGCAGCGAGCAGTACTTC

clone_size: once
d_call: TRBD1
j_call: TRBJ1-2
v_call: TRBV2
cdr3_aa: CASMTGYGYTF
cdr3_nt: TGTGCCAGCATGACAGGGTATGGCTACACCTTC

clone_size: .
d_call: TRBD1
j_call: TRBJ2-7
v_call: TRBV6-1
cdr3_aa: CASSEFGTGIYEQYF
cdr3_nt: TGTGCCAGCAGTGAGTTTGGGACAGGGATCTACGAGCAGTACTTC

clone_size: .
d_call: TRBD1
j_call: TRBJ2-2
v_call: TRBV7-2
cdr3_aa: CASSLGQGANTGELFF
cdr3_nt: TGTGCCAGCAGCTTGGGACAGGGGGCGAACACCGGGGAGCTGTTTTTT

clone_size: .
d_call: .
j_call: TRBJ2-6
v_call: TRBV19
cdr3_aa: CASSIRGAGANVLTF
cdr3_nt: TGTGCCAGTAGTATCCGGGGTGCTGGGGCCAACGTCCTGACTTTC

clone_size: once
d_call: .
j_call: TRBJ2-2
v_call: TRBV14
cdr3_aa: CASSLSGGTGELFF
cdr3_nt: TGTGCCAGCAGCCTAAGCGGAGGTACCGGGGAGCTGTTTTTT

clone_size: .
d_call: .
j_call: TRBJ1-1
v_call: TRBV6-5
cdr3_aa: CASTGLGAEAFF
cdr3_nt: TGTGCCAGCACCGGTTTGGGGGCCGAAGCTTTCTTT

clone_size: .
d_call: .
j_call: TRBJ1-2
v_call: TRBV12-5
cdr3_aa: CASARERDYGYTF
cdr3_nt: TGTGCTAGTGCCCGAGAGAGGGACTATGGCTACACCTTC

clone_size: .
d_call: .
j_call: TRBJ1-1
v_call: TRBV19
cdr3_aa: CASSIEAGVSTEAFF
cdr3_nt: TGTGCCAGTAGTATAGAGGCAGGGGTAAGCACTGAAGCTTTCTTT

clone_size: .
d_call: TRBD1
j_call: TRBJ1-2
v_call: TRBV5-4
cdr3_aa: CASSFKTGGYGYTF
cdr3_nt: TGTGCCAGCAGCTTTAAGACAGGGGGCTATGGCTACACCTTC

clone_size: .
d_call: TRBD1
j_call: TRBJ1-4
v_call: TRBV5-4
cdr3_aa: CASSRIGTGYEKLFF
cdr3_nt: TGTGCCAGCAGCAGAATCGGGACAGGGTACGAAAAACTGTTTTTT

clone_size: .
d_call: TRBD2
j_call: TRBJ2-3
v_call: TRBV19
cdr3_aa: CASSPSSGRAVDTQYF
cdr3_nt: TGTGCCAGTAGTCCATCTAGCGGGAGGGCCGTAGATACGCAGTATTTT

clone_size: .
d_call: TRBD2
j_call: TRBJ2-3
v_call: TRBV27
cdr3_aa: CASSSGLAVGDTQYF
cdr3_nt: TGTGCCAGCAGTAGCGGACTAGCGGTGGGGGATACGCAGTATTTT

clone_size: .
d_call: TRBD1
j_call: TRBJ2-7
v_call: TRBV5-1
cdr3_aa: CASSSTGGSHYEQYF
cdr3_nt: TGCGCCAGCAGCTCTACAGGGGGCTCCCACTACGAGCAGTACTTC

clone_size: .
d_call: TRBD2
j_call: TRBJ2-5
v_call: TRBV2
cdr3_aa: CASRDRLAGETQYF
cdr3_nt: TGTGCCAGCAGGGATAGACTAGCAGGGGAGACCCAGTACTTC

clone_size: .
d_call: .
j_call: TRBJ2-1
v_call: TRBV4-2
cdr3_aa: CASSQEEAGSYNEQFF
cdr3_nt: TGTGCCAGCAGCCAAGAAGAGGCGGGCTCCTACAATGAGCAGTTCTTC

clone_size: few
d_call: .
j_call: TRBJ1-3
v_call: TRBV9
cdr3_aa: CASSVAEGSGNTIYF
cdr3_nt: TGTGCCAGCAGCGTAGCTGAGGGATCTGGAAACACCATATATTTT

clone_size: .
d_call: TRBD2
j_call: TRBJ2-1
v_call: TRBV30
cdr3_aa: CAWIPWGLAGIGNNEQFF
cdr3_nt: TGTGCCTGGATCCCCTGGGGACTAGCGGGGATTGGAAACAATGAGCAGTTCTTC

clone_size: .
d_call: TRBD1
j_call: TRBJ2-3
v_call: TRBV2
cdr3_aa: CASSPGQGTDTQYF
cdr3_nt: TGTGCCAGCAGTCCGGGACAGGGCACAGATACGCAGTATTTT

clone_size: .
d_call: TRBD1
j_call: TRBJ2-7
v_call: TRBV27
cdr3_aa: CASSQSFGDRGYEQYF
cdr3_nt: TGTGCCAGCAGTCAATCTTTTGGGGACAGGGGCTACGAGCAGTACTTC

clone_size: .
d_call: .
j_call: TRBJ2-1
v_call: TRBV4-1
cdr3_aa: CASSQETAHNEQFF
cdr3_nt: TGCGCCAGCAGCCAAGAGACTGCACACAATGAGCAGTTCTTC

clone_size: .
d_call: .
j_call: TRBJ2-3
v_call: TRBV19
cdr3_aa: CASSILVPTDTQYF
cdr3_nt: TGTGCCAGTAGTATTTTAGTCCCCACAGATACGCAGTATTTT

clone_size: .
d_call: .
j_call: TRBJ2-5
v_call: TRBV18
cdr3_aa: CASSPNRNQETQYF
cdr3_nt: TGTGCCAGCTCACCTAACAGAAACCAAGAGACCCAGTACTTC

clone_size: .
d_call: .
j_call: TRBJ1-5
v_call: TRBV27
cdr3_aa: CASSPYGLRSNQPQHF
cdr3_nt: TGTGCCAGCAGCCCCTACGGACTGAGGAGCAATCAGCCCCAGCATTTT

clone_size: .
d_call: .
j_call: TRBJ2-2
v_call: TRBV7-9
cdr3_aa: CASSLARSTMNTGELFF
cdr3_nt: TGTGCCAGCAGCTTAGCCAGGTCAACCATGAACACCGGGGAGCTGTTTTTT

clone_size: .
d_call: .
j_call: TRBJ2-2
v_call: TRBV5-1
cdr3_aa: CASNQGSITGELFF
cdr3_nt: TGCGCCAGCAATCAGGGAAGTATCACCGGGGAGCTGTTTTTT

clone_size: .
d_call: .
j_call: TRBJ2-7
v_call: TRBV9
cdr3_aa: CASSVDPGMANEQYF
cdr3_nt: TGTGCCAGCAGCGTAGATCCAGGAATGGCTAACGAGCAGTACTTC

clone_size: once
d_call: TRBD1
j_call: TRBJ2-7
v_call: TRBV6-1
cdr3_aa: CASSAFRLPGQRNPRYEQYF
cdr3_nt: TGTGCCAGCAGTGCTTTTAGGCTACCGGGACAGCGTAATCCTCGCTACGAGCAGTACTTC

clone_size: .
d_call: TRBD2
j_call: TRBJ2-2
v_call: TRBV6-5
cdr3_aa: CASSSGRGWTGELFF
cdr3_nt: TGTGCCAGCAGTAGCGGGAGAGGGTGGACCGGGGAGCTGTTTTTT

clone_size: .
d_call: .
j_call: TRBJ2-7
v_call: TRBV6-5
cdr3_aa: CASSLEIAHYEQYF
cdr3_nt: TGTGCCAGCAGTTTAGAGATAGCGCACTACGAGCAGTACTTC

clone_size: few
d_call: .
j_call: TRBJ1-2
v_call: TRBV28
cdr3_aa: CASSLSANYGYTF
cdr3_nt: TGTGCCAGCAGTTTATCTGCTAACTATGGCTACACCTTC

clone_size: .
d_call: TRBD2
j_call: TRBJ2-5
v_call: TRBV28
cdr3_aa: CASSPGTSGWYQETQYF
cdr3_nt: TGTGCCAGCAGCCCTGGGACTAGCGGGTGGTACCAAGAGACCCAGTACTTC

clone_size: .
d_call: TRBD2
j_call: TRBJ2-1
v_call: TRBV5-1
cdr3_aa: CASRLAGGSYNEQFF
cdr3_nt: TGCGCCAGCAGGCTAGCGGGAGGTTCCTACAATGAGCAGTTCTTC

clone_size: .
d_call: TRBD1
j_call: TRBJ2-7
v_call: TRBV14
cdr3_aa: CASSQPRQGAEQYF
cdr3_nt: TGTGCCAGCAGCCAACCGAGACAGGGAGCGGAGCAGTACTTC

clone_size: .
d_call: TRBD1
j_call: TRBJ1-5
v_call: TRBV27
cdr3_aa: CASSFQGGYQPQHF
cdr3_nt: TGTGCCAGCAGTTTTCAGGGGGGCTATCAGCCCCAGCATTTT

clone_size: once
d_call: .
j_call: TRBJ1-5
v_call: TRBV21-1
cdr3_aa: CASSKWDSTNQPQHF
cdr3_nt: TGTGCCAGCAGCAAGTGGGACAGCACCAATCAGCCCCAGCATTTT

clone_size: .
d_call: .
j_call: TRBJ2-3
v_call: TRBV5-8
cdr3_aa: CAPKRGRRTDTQYF
cdr3_nt: TGTGCTCCTAAACGGGGGAGGAGAACAGATACGCAGTATTTT